A single sample is the source of the 19 T cell receptor beta chains below, sequenced in a study of T cell responses to AZD1222 COVID-19 vaccine. The method was immunoSEQ multiplex PCR; TCRdb's version includes in-frame clones alone and lacks a portion of them. The sample holds 180,000 or so clones; 93% are singletons and the top ten take about 3.9%. The specimen was peripheral blood, collected on day 0 of AZD1222 vaccination. These TCRs come from an adult in good health.

This chain links TRBV6-1 with TRBJ2-3; D may be TRBD1 (6 bases). The CDR3 extends over 17 amino acids. Trimming took off 1 base at V and 2 bases at J, with 16 bases between the two ends. Germline lookup yields CDR1 MNHNS and CDR2 SASEGT. CDR3 sequence: CASSEVTGRRPTDTQYF. DNA for the CDR3: TGTGCCAGCAGTGAAGTGACAGGAAGGAGGCCCACAGATACGCAGTATTTT.

The genes are TRBV27 and TRBJ1-5, with D possibly TRBD1 on 5 matching bases. The V end was cut by 7 bases, the J end by 6 bases, with 19 bases between. Looked up from germline, CDR1 is MNHEY and CDR2 is SMNVEV (reference sequence). This CDR3 has 15 residues. The CDR3 DNA reads as TGTGCCAGCACCTCAACGGGGGGTATCCGTCAGCCCCAGCATTTT. Its protein is CASTSTGGIRQPQHF.

This chain links TRBV29-1 with TRBJ2-3; D unclear. Deletions cut 3 bases from V and 6 bases from J, with 10 bases between. Per germline, CDR1 SQVTM and CDR2 ANQGSEA. The CDR3 is made up of 12 amino acids. CDR3 amino acids: CSVEGLRDTQYF. In nucleotides, the CDR3 is TGCAGCGTTGAGGGCCTTAGGGATACGCAGTATTTT.

The V and J genes are TRBV5-1 and TRBJ1-2; D unclear. The germline CDR1 and CDR2 sequences are SGHRS and YFSETQ. V lost 5 bases and J lost 5, with 13 bases in between. This CDR3 comprises 13 residues. The CDR3 coding sequence is TGCGCCAGCAGTCAATCGGCGGTATATGGCTACACCTTC. This sequence encodes CASSQSAVYGYTF.

The rearrangement uses TRBV20-1 and TRBJ2-5; TRBD2 might be the D (5 bases). CDR1 and CDR2 from the germline V gene are DFQATT and SNEGSKA (reference sequence). V lost 3 bases to trimming and J lost 4 bases, with 12 bases between them. The CDR3 spans 13 residues. CDR3 sequence (DNA): TGCAGTGCTAGTCCTACTAGTGGAGAGACCCAGTACTTC. Translated, it gives CSASPTSGETQYF.

The chain couples TRBV12-3 or TRBV12-4 to TRBJ2-1, with TRBD2 matching 7 bases. The CDR3 extends over 13 amino acids. V gave up 6 bases and J gave up 8 bases; unmatched junction bases: 7. The CDR3 DNA reads TGTGCCAGCAGCCGGCGGGAGAGTTATGAGCAGTTCTTC. Its translation is CASSRRESYEQFF.

V usage is TRBV27 and J usage is TRBJ2-7; D remains unclear. Per germline, CDR1 MNHEY and CDR2 SMNVEV (reference sequence). Trimming shortened V by 4 bases and J by 0 bases, and 13 bases separated the two germline ends. The CDR3 totals 15 residues. The DNA of the CDR3 is TGTGCCAGCAGTTCAGGTCTACGCTTCTCCTACGAGCAGTACTTC. This translates into CASSSGLRFSYEQYF.

The chain recombines TRBV5-6 with TRBJ2-1; TRBD2 matches 9 bases. The ends lost 7 bases at V and 7 bases at J; junction bases unmatched: 6. Germline lookup yields CDR1 SGHDT and CDR2 YYEEEE. The length of the CDR3 is 13 residues. The CDR3 region is CASRLAGTNEQFF. CDR3 nucleotides: TGTGCCAGCCGGCTAGCGGGGACGAATGAGCAGTTCTTC.

The V and J genes are TRBV5-1 and TRBJ2-7; 11 bases match TRBD1. The germline V gene has CDR1 SGHRS and CDR2 YFSETQ. Trimming at V came to 1 base and at J to 7 bases, leaving 10 bases not matched to a gene. This CDR3 region has 16 residues. This CDR3 reads CASSLSGTGGQGEQYF. Written as DNA, the CDR3 is TGCGCCAGCAGCTTGTCCGGGACAGGGGGTCAAGGGGAGCAGTACTTC.

The chain links TRBV5-1 to TRBJ2-3; 8 bases align to TRBD2. This CDR3 contains 15 residues. The ends lost 0 bases at V and 5 bases at J; junction bases unmatched: 5. Germline assignment: CDR1 SGHRS and CDR2 YFSETQ. CDR3 coding DNA: TGCGCCAGCAGCTTGGGGACGGGAGGGATAGATACGCAGTATTTT. Translated: CASSLGTGGIDTQYF.

The chain couples TRBV5-1 to TRBJ1-1, with D possibly matching TRBD1 (5 bases). The CDR3 length is 14 residues. With 0 bases removed from V and 4 bases from J, the gap between germline ends came to 10 bases. Germline V gives CDR1 SGHRS, CDR2 YFSETQ. This CDR3 is CASSLGGGSTEAFF. The CDR3 bases are TGCGCCAGCAGCTTGGGTGGGGGGAGCACTGAAGCTTTCTTT.

J is TRBJ2-2 and V is TRBV6-5; D ambiguous. Germline V gene data show CDR1 as MNHEY and CDR2 as SVGAGI. This CDR3 comprises 15 residues. V gave up 5 bases and J gave up 0 bases, with 10 bases separating them. The CDR3 DNA reads as TGTGCCAGCAGTCCGAATCGTCCGAACACCGGGGAGCTGTTTTTT. The encoded protein is CASSPNRPNTGELFF.

The chain recombines TRBV7-9 with TRBJ1-1, with D uncertain. V lost 4 bases and J 3 bases, leaving 15 bases between the germline ends. The germline V gene encodes CDR1 SEHNR and CDR2 FQNEAQ (reference sequence). This CDR3 region has 15 residues. The CDR3 DNA sequence: TGTGCCAGCAGCTCCCCCGGGTTGTTTGACACTGAAGCTTTCTTT. Its protein is CASSSPGLFDTEAFF.

This chain uses TRBV2 with TRBJ2-5; a weak D match, TRBD1 (7 bases). CDR3 length equals 16 residues. Germline V gives CDR1 SNHLY, CDR2 FYNNEI. V was cut by 9 bases and J by 4 bases, with 24 bases left in between. The CDR3 region is CASLPRTGGLRETQYF. DNA for the CDR3: TGTGCCAGTCTACCACGGACAGGAGGGCTTAGAGAGACCCAGTACTTC.

Of note for this clone: Other DNA sequences from this sample encode an identical CDR3 as well. This chain uses TRBV2 with TRBJ2-5; no clear D. CDR3 length: 11 amino acids. The V gene lost 6 bases and the J gene lost 5 bases, with 7 bases spanning the gap. From germline, CDR1 is SNHLY and CDR2 FYNNEI. The CDR3 loop is CASREMETQYF. The CDR3 DNA is TGTGCCAGCAGAGAAATGGAGACCCAGTACTTC.

The J gene is TRBJ1-2, the V gene TRBV6-5; 7 bases line up with TRBD1. V was pared by 5 bases and J by 5 bases, with 5 bases of the junction left unmatched. Germline V gene data show CDR1 as MNHEY and CDR2 as SVGAGI. The CDR3 has 13 amino acids. CDR3 residues: CASSRGRWYGYTF. CDR3 nucleotides: TGTGCCAGCAGTAGGGGGCGGTGGTATGGCTACACCTTC.

This chain joins TRBV6-5 and TRBJ1-1; no clear D. The germline CDR1 and CDR2 sequences are MNHEY and SVGAGI. The CDR3 consists of 14 residues. V gave up 2 bases and J gave up 1 base, with 8 bases separating them. For the CDR3, the DNA is TGTGCCAGCAGTTACCGGGGTAAGAACACTGAAGCTTTCTTT. This codes for CASSYRGKNTEAFF.

This chain links TRBV5-1 with TRBJ1-1; D unclear. CDR1 is SGHRS, CDR2 YFSETQ, per germline. The length of the CDR3 is 14 residues. V lost 0 bases and J lost 3, with 9 bases in between. CDR3 coding DNA: TGCGCCAGCAGCTTGGTCGGTGCCTACACTGAAGCTTTCTTT. Its protein product is CASSLVGAYTEAFF.

As concerns this clone: Other nucleotide sequences in the sample specify the same CDR3. The gene calls are TRBV6-5 and TRBJ1-5; D perhaps matches TRBD1 (6 bases). The CDR3 spans 13 residues. Between the trimmed V and J ends, which lost 6 bases and 2 bases, there was a span of 8 bases. Germline V CDR1 and CDR2: MNHEY, SVGAGI. The CDR3 reads CASSRGGNQPQHF. The CDR3 DNA sequence: TGTGCCAGCAGCAGGGGAGGCAATCAGCCCCAGCATTTT.